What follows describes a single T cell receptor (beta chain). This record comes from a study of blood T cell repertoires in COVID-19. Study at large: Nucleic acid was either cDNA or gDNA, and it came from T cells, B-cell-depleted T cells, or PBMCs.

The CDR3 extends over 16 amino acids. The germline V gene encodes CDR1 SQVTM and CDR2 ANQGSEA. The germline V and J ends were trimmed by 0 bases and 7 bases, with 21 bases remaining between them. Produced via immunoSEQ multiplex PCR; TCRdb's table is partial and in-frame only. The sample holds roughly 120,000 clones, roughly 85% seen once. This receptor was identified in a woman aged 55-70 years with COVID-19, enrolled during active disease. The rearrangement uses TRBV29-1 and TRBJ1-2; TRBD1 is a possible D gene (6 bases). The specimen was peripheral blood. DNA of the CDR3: TGCAGCGTTGAAGATATAAAATCAGGGGATTGGAGTGGCTACACCTTC. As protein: CSVEDIKSGDWSGYTF.